This T cell receptor beta chain was profiled in a study of T cells expressing NK-cell markers. Study results and caveats: A range of about 1.0-7.5% of CD8+ T cells consisted of dominant NKG2C+ clonotypes in several donors. Whether expanded NKG2C+ T cell clones were HCMV specific stayed uncertain.

Notes on this clonotype: Its matching antigen is unknown.

5'RACE template switching built TCR beta cDNA with unique molecular identifiers. No DNA is given; TCRdb re-called the 5' RACE reads and lists each CDR3 protein once. The listing records some 140,000 distinct CDR3 sequences. The CDR3 covers 15 residues. Germline CDR1 reads MGHRA; CDR2 reads YSYEKL. The chain uses TRBV4-1 and TRBJ1-1; TCRdb designates TRBD1, a call that cannot be tested without DNA. This receptor was taken from a woman aged 50 to 60 in good health. Sequencing used blood T cells: a sorted CD56 or NKG2C T cell subset, CD4+ or CD8+ T cells, or bulk PBMC T cells (not recorded which). Here the CDR3 reads CASTSGGIGFTEAFF.